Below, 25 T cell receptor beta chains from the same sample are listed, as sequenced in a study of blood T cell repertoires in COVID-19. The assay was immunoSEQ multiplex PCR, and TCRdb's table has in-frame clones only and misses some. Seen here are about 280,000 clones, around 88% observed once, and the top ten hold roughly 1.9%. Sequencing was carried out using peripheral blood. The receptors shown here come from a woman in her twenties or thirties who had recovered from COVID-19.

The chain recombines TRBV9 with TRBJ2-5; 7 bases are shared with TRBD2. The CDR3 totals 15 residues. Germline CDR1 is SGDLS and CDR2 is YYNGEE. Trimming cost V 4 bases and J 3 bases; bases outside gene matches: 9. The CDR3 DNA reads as TGTGCCAGCAGCCTCGGGGGGTCAAATGAAGAGACCCAGTACTTC. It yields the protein CASSLGGSNEETQYF.

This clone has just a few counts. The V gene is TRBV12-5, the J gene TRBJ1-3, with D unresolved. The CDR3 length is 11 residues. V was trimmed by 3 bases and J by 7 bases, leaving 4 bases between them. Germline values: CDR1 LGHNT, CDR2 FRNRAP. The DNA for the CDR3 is TGTGCTAGTGGTTTCTCGAACACCATATATTTT. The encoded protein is CASGFSNTIYF.

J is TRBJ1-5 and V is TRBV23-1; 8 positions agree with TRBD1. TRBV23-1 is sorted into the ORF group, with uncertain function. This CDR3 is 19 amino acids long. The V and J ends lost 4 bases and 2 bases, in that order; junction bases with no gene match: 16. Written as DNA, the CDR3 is TGCGCCAGCAGTCCGAATTGTCGGACAGGGATACGATGCAATCAGCCCCAGCATTTT. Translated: CASSPNCRTGIRCNQPQHF.

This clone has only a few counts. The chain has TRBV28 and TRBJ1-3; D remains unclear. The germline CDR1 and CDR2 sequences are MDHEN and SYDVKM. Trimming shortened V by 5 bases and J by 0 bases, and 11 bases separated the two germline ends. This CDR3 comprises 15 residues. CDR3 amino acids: CASSPQSSSGNTIYF. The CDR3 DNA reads TGTGCCAGCAGTCCCCAGTCTAGCTCTGGAAACACCATATATTTT.

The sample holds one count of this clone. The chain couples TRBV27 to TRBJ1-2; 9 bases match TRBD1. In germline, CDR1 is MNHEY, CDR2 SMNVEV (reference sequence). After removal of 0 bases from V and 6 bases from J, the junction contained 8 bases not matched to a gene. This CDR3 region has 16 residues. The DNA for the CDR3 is TGTGCCAGCAGTTTATCGGGACAGGGAAGCCTACATGGCTACACCTTC. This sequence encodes CASSLSGQGSLHGYTF.

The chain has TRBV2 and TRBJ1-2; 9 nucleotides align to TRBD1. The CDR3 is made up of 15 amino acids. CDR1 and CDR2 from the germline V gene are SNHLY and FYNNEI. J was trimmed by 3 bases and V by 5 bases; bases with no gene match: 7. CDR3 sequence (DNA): TGTGCCAGCAGTATTGAACAGGGGGCAGACTATGGCTACACCTTC. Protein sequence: CASSIEQGADYGYTF.

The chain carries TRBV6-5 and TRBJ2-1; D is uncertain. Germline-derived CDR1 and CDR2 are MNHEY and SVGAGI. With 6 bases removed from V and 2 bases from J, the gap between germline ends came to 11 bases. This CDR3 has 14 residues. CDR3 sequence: CASSRLAAYNEQFF. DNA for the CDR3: TGTGCCAGCAGCCGCCTTGCAGCCTACAATGAGCAGTTCTTC.

The CDR3 sequence is CASRGTNPTDTQYF. The CDR3 region has the DNA TGTGCCAGCAGGGGGACTAACCCCACAGATACGCAGTATTTT. V is TRBV2 and J is TRBJ2-3, with TRBD2 matching 7 bases. The germline V gene has CDR1 SNHLY and CDR2 FYNNEI. The CDR3 spans 14 residues. Trimming at V came to 6 bases and at J to 2 bases, leaving 5 bases not matched to a gene.

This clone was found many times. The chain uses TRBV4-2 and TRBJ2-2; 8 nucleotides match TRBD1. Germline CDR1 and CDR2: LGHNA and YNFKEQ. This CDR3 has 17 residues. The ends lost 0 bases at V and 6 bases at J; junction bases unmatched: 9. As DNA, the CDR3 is TGTGCCAGCAGCCAAGAAATGTGGCAGGGGGCGTCCGGGGAGCTGTTTTTT. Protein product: CASSQEMWQGASGELFF.

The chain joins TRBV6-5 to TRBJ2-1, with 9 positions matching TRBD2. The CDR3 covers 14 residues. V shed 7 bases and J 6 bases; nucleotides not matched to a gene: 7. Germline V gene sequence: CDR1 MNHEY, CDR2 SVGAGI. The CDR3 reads CASMGRGGSNEQFF. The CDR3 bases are TGTGCCAGCATGGGGCGGGGGGGCTCCAATGAGCAGTTCTTC.

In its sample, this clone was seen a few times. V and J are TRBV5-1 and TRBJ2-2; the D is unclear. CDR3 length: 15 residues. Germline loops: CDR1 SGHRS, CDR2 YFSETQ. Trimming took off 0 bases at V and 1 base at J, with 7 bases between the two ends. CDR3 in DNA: TGCGCCAGCAGCTTGGGAGGCGAGAACACCGGGGAGCTGTTTTTT. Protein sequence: CASSLGGENTGELFF.

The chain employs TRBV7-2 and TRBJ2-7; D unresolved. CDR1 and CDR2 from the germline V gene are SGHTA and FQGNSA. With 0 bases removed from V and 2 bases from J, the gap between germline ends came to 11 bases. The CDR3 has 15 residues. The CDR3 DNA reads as TGTGCCAGCAGCTTAGCGCCAGCGAACCCCTACGAGCAGTACTTC. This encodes CASSLAPANPYEQYF. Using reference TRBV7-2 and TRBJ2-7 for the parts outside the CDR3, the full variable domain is GAGVSQSPSNKVTEKGKDVELRCDPISGHTALYWYRQSLGQGLEFLIYFQGNSAPDKSGLPSDRFSAERTGGSVSTLTIQRTQQEDSAVYLCASSLAPANPYEQYFGPGTRLTVT.

The CDR3 bases are TGTGCCAGCAGCTTAGTGGCTGGAGATGAAGCTTTCTTT. Residues: CASSLVAGDEAFF. The genes are TRBV7-9 and TRBJ1-1; D gene uncertain. The germline V and J ends were trimmed by 1 base and 7 bases, with 10 bases remaining between them. The germline gives CDR1 SEHNR, CDR2 FQNEAQ (reference sequence). The CDR3 totals 13 residues.

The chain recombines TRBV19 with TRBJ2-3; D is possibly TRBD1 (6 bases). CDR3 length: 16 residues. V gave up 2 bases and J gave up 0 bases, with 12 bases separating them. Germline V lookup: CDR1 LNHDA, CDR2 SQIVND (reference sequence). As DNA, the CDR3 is TGTGCCAGTAGTATACGAGACAGGACTAGCACAGATACGCAGTATTTT. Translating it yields CASSIRDRTSTDTQYF.

This CDR3 is CASTLGTSTDTQYF. The CDR3 nucleotides read TGTGCCAGCACTCTCGGGACTAGCACAGATACGCAGTATTTT. This chain links TRBV28 with TRBJ2-3; D is perhaps TRBD2 (6 bases). Looked up from germline, CDR1 is MDHEN and CDR2 is SYDVKM. The CDR3 has 14 amino acids. Deletions cut 7 bases from V and 0 bases from J, with 11 bases between.

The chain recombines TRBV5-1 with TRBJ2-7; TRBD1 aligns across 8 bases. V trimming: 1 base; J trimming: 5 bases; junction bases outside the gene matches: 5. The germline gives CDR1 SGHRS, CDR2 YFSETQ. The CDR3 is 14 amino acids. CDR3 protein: CASSLSPGQDEQYF. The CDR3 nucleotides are TGCGCCAGCAGCTTGTCGCCGGGACAGGACGAGCAGTACTTC. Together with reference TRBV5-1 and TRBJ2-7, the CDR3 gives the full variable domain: KAGVTQTPRYLIKTRGQQVTLSCSPISGHRSVSWYQQTPGQGLQFLFEYFSETQRNKGNFPGRFSGRQFSNSRSEMNVSTLELGDSALYLCASSLSPGQDEQYFGPGTRLTVT.

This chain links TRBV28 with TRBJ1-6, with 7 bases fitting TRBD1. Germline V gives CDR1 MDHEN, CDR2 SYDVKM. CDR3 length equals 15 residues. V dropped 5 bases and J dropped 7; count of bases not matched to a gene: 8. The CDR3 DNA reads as TGTGCCAGCAGTGATCCGGGACAGATCAATTCACCCCTCCACTTT. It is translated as CASSDPGQINSPLHF.

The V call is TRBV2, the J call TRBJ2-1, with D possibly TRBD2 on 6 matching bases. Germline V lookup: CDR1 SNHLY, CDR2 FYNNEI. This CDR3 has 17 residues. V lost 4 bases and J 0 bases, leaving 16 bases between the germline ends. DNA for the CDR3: TGTGCCAGCAGTGCCCCTAGAGGAGGGGCCTCCTACAATGAGCAGTTCTTC. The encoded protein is CASSAPRGGASYNEQFF.

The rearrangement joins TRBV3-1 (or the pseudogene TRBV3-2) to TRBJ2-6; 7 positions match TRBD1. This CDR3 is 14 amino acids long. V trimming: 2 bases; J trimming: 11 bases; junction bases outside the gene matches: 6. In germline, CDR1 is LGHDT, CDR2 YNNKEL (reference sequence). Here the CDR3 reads CASSQRAGGDVLTF. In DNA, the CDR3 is TGTGCCAGCAGCCAAAGGGCAGGGGGAGACGTCCTGACTTTC.

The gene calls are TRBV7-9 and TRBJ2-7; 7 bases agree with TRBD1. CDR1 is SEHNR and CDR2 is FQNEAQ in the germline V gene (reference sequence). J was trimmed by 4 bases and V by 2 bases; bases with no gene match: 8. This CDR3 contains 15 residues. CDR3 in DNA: TGTGCCAGCAGCTTATGGGACAGCGGATCTTACGAGCAGTACTTC. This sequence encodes CASSLWDSGSYEQYF.

The CDR3: CASSLERTGWTEAFF. DNA of the CDR3: TGTGCCAGCAGCTTGGAAAGGACAGGTTGGACTGAAGCTTTCTTT. The genes are TRBV5-4 and TRBJ1-1; TRBD1 matches at 7 bases. J gave up 5 bases and V 0 bases, and 7 bases lay outside the gene matches. This CDR3 spans 15 amino acids. CDR1 and CDR2 from the germline V gene are SGHNT and YYREEE (reference sequence).

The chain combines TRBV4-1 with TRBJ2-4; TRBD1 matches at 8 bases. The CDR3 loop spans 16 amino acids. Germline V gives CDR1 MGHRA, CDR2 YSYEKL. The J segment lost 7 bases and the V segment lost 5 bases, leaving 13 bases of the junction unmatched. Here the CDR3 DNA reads TGCGCCAGCAGCTACCAGACAGGGGCGGGTATTAACATTCAGTACTTC. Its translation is CASSYQTGAGINIQYF.

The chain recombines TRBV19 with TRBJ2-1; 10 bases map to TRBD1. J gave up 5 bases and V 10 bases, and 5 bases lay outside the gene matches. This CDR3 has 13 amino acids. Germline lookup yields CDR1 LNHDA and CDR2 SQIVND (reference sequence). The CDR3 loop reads CATGTGEDNEQFF. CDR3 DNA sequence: TGTGCCACCGGGACAGGGGAAGACAATGAGCAGTTCTTC.

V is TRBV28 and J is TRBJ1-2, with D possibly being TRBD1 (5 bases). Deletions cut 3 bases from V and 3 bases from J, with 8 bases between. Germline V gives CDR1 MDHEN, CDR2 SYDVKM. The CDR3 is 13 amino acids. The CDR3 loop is CASSLGGDYGYTF. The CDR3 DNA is TGTGCCAGCAGTTTGGGGGGGGACTATGGCTACACCTTC.

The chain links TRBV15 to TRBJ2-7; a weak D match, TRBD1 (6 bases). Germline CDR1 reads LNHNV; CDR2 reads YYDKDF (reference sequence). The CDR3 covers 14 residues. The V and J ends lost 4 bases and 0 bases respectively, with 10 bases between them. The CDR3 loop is CATSKGVSSYEQYF. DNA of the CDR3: TGTGCCACCAGCAAGGGGGTCAGCTCCTACGAGCAGTACTTC.